A single T cell receptor (beta chain) is shown here with its context. Which antigen it targets is not known. Base qualities are not at hand, and no much larger clone is one base apart. The sample is drawn from a study of blood T cell repertoires in COVID-19 (dated by TCRdb to about 2020). Regarding the research as a whole: Samples from collaborators originated in the United States, Italy and Spain and spanned both the acute and convalescent phases of COVID-19. The prospective study material was composed of cDNA or gDNA derived from T cells, B-cell-depleted T cells, or PBMCs. The repertoires were made available in a free public database intended to serve as a resource for research on the immune response to SARS-CoV-2. Samples were obtained from the ongoing ImmuneRACE study (first 160 participants) and from about 1,300 subjects provided by 6 global collaborators. Where available, HLA class I and class II types were taken from metadata supplied by the sample provider and were not determined by assay-based typing. Sample metadata almost always included a de-identified subject ID, COVID-19 status, age in years and sex. Deeply sampled blood TCRbeta repertoires from subjects exposed to, actively infected with, or recovered from COVID-19 were included in the dataset.

TCRbeta CDR3 regions were amplified from genomic DNA using the immunoSEQ Assay, a bias-controlled multiplex PCR. Per the source publication's procedure: Within the assay, amplification of reference gene primers was used to estimate how many nucleated cells each sample contained. To quantify the absolute abundance of each unique TCRbeta CDR3 rearrangement, sequence reads were collapsed and filtered. For each sample, productive Simpson clonality was calculated as the square root of Simpson's diversity index over productive rearrangements. TCRdb limited this immuneACCESS table to in-frame rearrangements with V and J called. A share of clones is missing; checked studies link under half to unresolved V genes, and the rest is unexplained. V, J and clone size were drawn from that table, and D and trimming were deduced from the DNA. This sample gives over 200,000 clones in total; 70% to 90% of them show up just once. The leading ten clones occupy around 2% of the sample.

Inclusive of the bounding cysteine and phenylalanine, the CDR3 is 16 residues long. Here the CDR3 DNA is all that survives: 48 bases in frame from base 1. V gives up 0 bases and J gives up 4 bases, and the segment between their germline ends measures 13 bases. Based on the germline V gene (reference sequence), the CDR1 and CDR2 sequences are LGHDT and YNNKEL. Participants in the prospective study were aged roughly 18 to 100 years, lived in under 30 United States geographic areas, and enrolled through a virtual design. To assign participants to cohorts, the prospective study relied on clinical history that participants themselves reported in a screening survey and a study questionnaire. Recovered participants in ImmuneRACE Cohort 3 were defined by two consecutive negative NP/OP PCR tests, clearance by a healthcare professional, or resolution of symptoms. Mobile phlebotomists in the prospective study collected whole blood, serum and a nasopharyngeal or oropharyngeal swab from every participant. Additional blood draws and questionnaires over a 2-month period could optionally be provided by prospective study participants. Blood samples from the prospective study were shipped frozen or at room temperature prior to DNA extraction.

Paper-wide results and their limitations: Clinical and demographic metadata were provided uncurated, with the amount varying by source and participant.

The sequence was obtained from a woman between 50 and 59 years old who had recovered from COVID-19. The chain uses TRBV3-1 (or the pseudogene TRBV3-2) and TRBJ2-1; TRBD2 might be the D gene, on 6 matching bases. The sequencing sample was made of PBMCs or T cells enriched from blood (not recorded which). The CDR3 sequence is CASSQEQLAPYNEQFF. The nucleotides read TGTGCCAGCAGCCAAGAACAACTAGCCCCTTACAATGAGCAGTTCTTC.